This T cell receptor (beta chain) was captured by sequencing in a study of blood T cell repertoires in COVID-19. Study background: The study drew acute and convalescent COVID-19 samples from the United States, Italy and Spain. T cells, B-cell-depleted T cells, or PBMCs supplied cDNA or gDNA.

Original processing notes: Amplification from reference gene primers served as the basis for estimated nucleated cell counts. Only in-frame clones appear in the TCRdb table, and some are missing; sequencing was by immunoSEQ multiplex PCR. V and J calls plus clone size are reproduced from that table; the DNA served to infer D and trimming. The sample lists 98,000 or so clones, about 79% seen once, with approximately 3.6% in the top ten. The CDR3 runs to 16 residues. Germline V CDR1 and CDR2: SGHDN, FVKESK. The trim removed 1 base at V and 1 base at J, leaving 5 bases unmatched. The chain has TRBV14 and TRBJ2-7, with 9 positions matching TRBD1. The TCR sequence derives from an elderly woman with active or convalescent COVID-19. Sequencing was carried out using peripheral blood. CDR3 in DNA: TGTGCCAGCAGCCAAGGGTGGACAGGGGCTTCCTACGAGCAGTACTTC. The encoded protein is CASSQGWTGASYEQYF.